This T cell receptor beta chain was recovered during a study of CD8+ T cells in alopecia areata. Whole-study results and caveats: Scalp clonality and expanded CD8+ clones among the top 100 fell significantly with tofacitinib.

Extracted RNA was reverse transcribed, and the resulting cDNA served as sequencing template. The table came from immunoSEQ multiplex PCR; TCRdb's copy has only in-frame clones and leaves some out. Here the sample spans approximately 210,000 clones, around 43% being singletons. Per germline, CDR1 SNHLY and CDR2 FYNNEI. V gave up 6 bases and J gave up 5 bases, with 19 bases separating them. This CDR3 region has 15 residues. A remark on this clone: Its target is not known.

Noted treatment: oral pan-JAK inhibitor, 5-10 mg twice daily. Starting from PBMCs, sorting isolated CD4+ and CD8+ T cells. The receptor's source is a human donor with alopecia areata. The chain joins TRBV2 to TRBJ2-5; TRBD2 might be the D (5 bases). Specimen: CD4+ T cells sorted from blood, collected at approximately week 39, from a patient treated with tofacitinib. The CDR3 loop is CASRPLRPWTETQYF. The CDR3 nucleotides are TGTGCCAGCAGGCCCCTTCGCCCCTGGACTGAGACCCAGTACTTC.